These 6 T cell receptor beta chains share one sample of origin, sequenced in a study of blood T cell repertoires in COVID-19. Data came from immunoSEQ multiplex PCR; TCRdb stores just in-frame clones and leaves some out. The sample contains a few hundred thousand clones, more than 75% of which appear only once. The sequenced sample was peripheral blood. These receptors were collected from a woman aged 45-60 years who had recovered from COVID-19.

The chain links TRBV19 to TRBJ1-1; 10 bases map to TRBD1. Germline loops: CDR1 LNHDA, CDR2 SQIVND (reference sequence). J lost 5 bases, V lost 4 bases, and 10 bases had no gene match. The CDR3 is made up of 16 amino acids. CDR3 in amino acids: CASSTKTGGIVTEAFF. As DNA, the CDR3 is TGTGCCAGTAGTACCAAGACAGGGGGCATAGTTACTGAAGCTTTCTTT.

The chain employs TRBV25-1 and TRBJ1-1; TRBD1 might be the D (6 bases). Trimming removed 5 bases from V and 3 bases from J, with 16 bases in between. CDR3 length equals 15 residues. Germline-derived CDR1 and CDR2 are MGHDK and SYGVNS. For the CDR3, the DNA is TGTGCCAGCAGTTCCTACAGGGATAGGGACACTGAAGCTTTCTTT. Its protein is CASSSYRDRDTEAFF.

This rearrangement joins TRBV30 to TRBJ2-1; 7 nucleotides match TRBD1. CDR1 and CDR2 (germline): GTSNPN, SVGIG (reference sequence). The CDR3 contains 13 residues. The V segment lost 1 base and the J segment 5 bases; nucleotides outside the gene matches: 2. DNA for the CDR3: TGTGCCTGGAGTGCGGGACAGAACAATGAGCAGTTCTTC. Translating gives CAWSAGQNNEQFF. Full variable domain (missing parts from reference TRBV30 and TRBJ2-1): SQTIHQWPATLVQPVGSPLSLECTVEGTSNPNLYWYRQAAGRGLQLLFYSVGIGQISSEVPQNLSASRPQDRQFILSSKKLLLSDSGFYLCAWSAGQNNEQFFGPGTRLTVL.

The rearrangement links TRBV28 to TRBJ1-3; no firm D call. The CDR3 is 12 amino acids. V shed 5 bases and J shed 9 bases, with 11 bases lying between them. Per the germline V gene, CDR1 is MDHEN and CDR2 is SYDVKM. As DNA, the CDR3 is TGTGCCAGCAGTCCTCTTAGGAGCACCATATATTTT. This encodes CASSPLRSTIYF.

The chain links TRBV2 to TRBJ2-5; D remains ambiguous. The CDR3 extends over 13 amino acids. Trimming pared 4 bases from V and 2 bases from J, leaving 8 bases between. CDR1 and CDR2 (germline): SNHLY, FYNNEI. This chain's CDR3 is CASSVFQQETQYF. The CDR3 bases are TGTGCCAGCAGTGTGTTCCAGCAAGAGACCCAGTACTTC.

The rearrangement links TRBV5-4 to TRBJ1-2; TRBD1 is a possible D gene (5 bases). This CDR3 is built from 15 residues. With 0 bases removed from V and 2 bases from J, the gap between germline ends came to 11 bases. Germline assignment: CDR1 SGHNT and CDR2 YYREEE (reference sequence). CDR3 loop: CASSLGQNQNYGYTF. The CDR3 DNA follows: TGTGCCAGCAGCTTGGGACAGAACCAGAACTATGGCTACACCTTC. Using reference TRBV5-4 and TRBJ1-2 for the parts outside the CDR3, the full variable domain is ETGVTQSPTHLIKTRGQQVTLRCSSQSGHNTVSWYQQALGQGPQFIFQYYREEENGRGNFPPRFSGLQFPNYSSELNVNALELDDSALYLCASSLGQNQNYGYTFGSGTRLTVV.